Following are 25 T cell receptor beta chains from one sample sequenced in a study of response to subunit inactivated influenza vaccine (dated by TCRdb to between 2017 and 2018). Receptor amplification or capture employed RT-PCR. Sequenced on an Illumina HiSeq 2500. The public reads were quality trimmed at Q25 with fastp and then assembled into clones with MiXCR by TCRdb, keeping productive beta chains. Each CDR3 protein gets just one entry, which takes the most common genes and DNA from the rows behind it. This sample lists about 500,000 distinct CDR3 sequences; approximately 15% were detected once. The ten largest clones capture 2.5% to 3.5% of the sample. The sequencing here drew on CD4+ T cells sorted from PBMCs, taken less than 30 months after vaccination. The receptors were gathered from a man in his fifties or sixties who received an inactivated influenza vaccine. Donor details come from another sample of the same person, matched by shared clones.

The table lists this clonotype with a few counts. V usage is TRBV7-8 and J usage is TRBJ1-1; TRBD1 is a possible D gene (5 bases). The germline V and J ends were trimmed by 1 base and 5 bases, with 17 bases remaining between them. Germline CDR1 and CDR2: SGHVS and FQNEAQ. The CDR3 extends over 16 amino acids. The CDR3 protein is CASSLVAWGRRTEAFF. The CDR3 region has the DNA TGTGCCAGCAGCTTAGTTGCCTGGGGGAGGAGGACTGAAGCTTTCTTT.

The V and J genes are TRBV4-3 and TRBJ2-1; no reliable D call. CDR1 LGHNA and CDR2 YSLEER come from the germline V gene. This CDR3 is built from 14 residues. Trimming removed 0 bases at V and 7 bases at J, with 10 bases between. CDR3 in DNA: TGCGCCAGCAGCCAAGAAATGGTGGGGAATGAGCAGTTCTTC. Translating gives CASSQEMVGNEQFF.

Only a few counts were recorded for this clonotype. V is TRBV5-5 and J is TRBJ2-3; TRBD1 matches 8 bases. This CDR3 has 16 amino acids. Germline CDR1 is SGHKS and CDR2 is YYEKEE (reference sequence). V lost 7 bases to trimming and J lost 3 bases; unmatched junction nucleotides: 13. CDR3 nucleotides: TGTGCCAGCCCTGGCCCCGGGACAGGAGTTACAGATACGCAGTATTTT. It codes for CASPGPGTGVTDTQYF. The variable domain in full, with the rest retrieved from reference TRBV5-5 and TRBJ2-3, is DAGVTQSPTHLIKTRGQQVTLRCSPISGHKSVSWYQQVLGQGPQFIFQYYEKEERGRGNFPDRFSARQFPNYSSELNVNALLLGDSALYLCASPGPGTGVTDTQYFGPGTRLTVL.

Ten or more counts support this clonotype. The chain is built from TRBV10-3 and TRBJ2-7; D remains ambiguous. CDR1 and CDR2 (germline): ENHRY, SYGVKD. The CDR3 is 14 residues long. Trimming left V 3 bases short and J 0 bases short, with 9 bases between. The DNA of the CDR3 is TGTGCCATCAGTGATGGCTATGGCTCCTACGAGCAGTACTTC. Translated, it gives CAISDGYGSYEQYF.

V usage is TRBV28 and J usage is TRBJ2-2; 9 bases map to TRBD1. This CDR3 spans 16 amino acids. Germline values: CDR1 MDHEN, CDR2 SYDVKM. J was trimmed by 6 bases and V by 3 bases; bases with no gene match: 8. CDR3 in DNA: TGTGCCAGCAGTTTCTCTCCGGGACAGGGACCCGGGGAGCTGTTTTTT. Protein sequence: CASSFSPGQGPGELFF.

This clonotype was recorded many times. The chain links TRBV5-1 to TRBJ1-4; no reliable D call. The CDR3 is 14 residues long. V lost 3 bases to trimming and J lost 7 bases, with 13 bases between them. CDR1 and CDR2 (germline): SGHRS, YFSETQ. The CDR3 spells CASSSGRSGEKLFF. The CDR3 nucleotides read TGCGCCAGCAGCTCTGGGAGGAGCGGTGAAAAACTGTTTTTT.

This clonotype was observed a handful of times. The chain employs TRBV27 and TRBJ1-1; D gene unclear. Germline CDR1 MNHEY, CDR2 SMNVEV (reference sequence). The V and J ends lost 0 bases and 3 bases respectively, with 8 bases between them. The CDR3 sequence is 14 residues long. The CDR3 bases are TGTGCCAGCAGTTTATCCGGAGCGGACACTGAAGCTTTCTTT. This sequence encodes CASSLSGADTEAFF.

In its sample, this clonotype was seen a few times. V and J are TRBV5-6 and TRBJ2-7; a possible D gene is TRBD1 (6 bases). Germline V lookup: CDR1 SGHDT, CDR2 YYEEEE. The CDR3 is made up of 16 amino acids. V lost 0 bases and J 5 bases, leaving 18 bases between the germline ends. The CDR3 loop reads CASSLVSGTILNEQYF. Written as DNA, the CDR3 is TGTGCCAGCAGCTTGGTCTCCGGGACAATACTCAACGAGCAGTACTTC.

The chain links TRBV28 to TRBJ2-5, with D possibly matching TRBD1 (6 bases). Trimming took off 8 bases at V and 5 bases at J, with 27 bases between the two ends. The CDR3 extends over 17 amino acids. The V gene's germline CDR1 is MDHEN and CDR2 SYDVKM. CDR3 residues: CASLVGSSNRVKETQYF. DNA for the CDR3: TGTGCCAGCTTGGTGGGCTCCTCAAACAGGGTCAAGGAGACCCAGTACTTC.

The chain couples TRBV7-9 to TRBJ2-6; D gene uncertain. Germline CDR1 reads SEHNR; CDR2 reads FQNEAQ (reference sequence). The V end lost 5 bases, the J end lost 4 bases, and 9 bases lay between the germline ends. The CDR3 is 14 amino acids. CDR3 protein: CASSARVGANVLTF. In nucleotides, the CDR3 is TGTGCCAGCAGCGCAAGGGTCGGGGCCAACGTCCTGACTTTC.

This clonotype was detected many times. This sequence joins TRBV7-2 and TRBJ2-7, with unresolved D. Per the germline V gene, CDR1 is SGHTA and CDR2 is FQGNSA. The CDR3 covers 13 residues. The V end was cut by 5 bases, the J end by 4 bases, with 12 bases between. The CDR3 sequence: CASSRRTEYEQYF. The CDR3 DNA follows: TGTGCCAGCAGCCGACGTACGGAGTACGAGCAGTACTTC.

The genes are TRBV5-1 and TRBJ1-2, with TRBD1 matching over 8 bases. This CDR3 has 14 residues. V lost 5 bases and J lost 3; bases outside the gene matches: 6. Germline values: CDR1 SGHRS, CDR2 YFSETQ. CDR3 nucleotides: TGCGCCAGCAGATCTACAGGGGGTGACTATGGCTACACCTTC. This translates into CASRSTGGDYGYTF.

This clonotype was recorded a few times. The rearrangement uses TRBV6-5 and TRBJ2-7, with TRBD2 matching 10 bases. CDR1 and CDR2 (germline): MNHEY, SVGAGI. Unmatched junction bases numbered 6, after V lost 1 base and J lost 3 bases. The CDR3 extends over 16 amino acids. The CDR3 spells CASSYLAGGLVYEQYF. The CDR3 DNA follows: TGTGCCAGCAGTTACTTAGCGGGGGGCCTAGTCTACGAGCAGTACTTC.

This clonotype was picked up many times. V is TRBV12-3 or TRBV12-4 and J is TRBJ2-1, with TRBD1 matching 8 bases. The CDR3 contains 14 residues. V gave up 5 bases and J gave up 7 bases; unmatched junction bases: 7. The CDR3 DNA sequence: TGTGCCAGCAGTCGCAGACAGGGGTGGAATGAGCAGTTCTTC. Translated, it gives CASSRRQGWNEQFF.

This clonotype has more than one count but fewer than ten. The CDR3 loop reads CATSRSQAGGPFGELFF. In DNA, the CDR3 is TGTGCCACCAGCAGATCACAAGCGGGAGGGCCGTTCGGGGAGCTGTTTTTT. The rearrangement links TRBV15 to TRBJ2-2, with TRBD2 identical over 10 bases. Germline CDR1 and CDR2: LNHNV and YYDKDF (reference sequence). This CDR3 spans 17 amino acids. V was pared by 2 bases and J by 7 bases, with 10 bases of the junction left unmatched.

This clonotype has a handful of counts. The chain is built from TRBV12-3 or TRBV12-4 and TRBJ2-2; D gene uncertain. V lost 6 bases and J 4 bases, leaving 6 bases between the germline ends. This CDR3 has 12 amino acids. The CDR3 loop is CASSRITGELFF. CDR3 nucleotide sequence: TGTGCCAGCAGCCGCATCACCGGGGAGCTGTTTTTT.

The V and J genes are TRBV9 and TRBJ2-2; a weak D match, TRBD1 (5 bases). V gave up 3 bases and J gave up 4 bases, with 10 bases separating them. Germline CDR1 reads SGDLS; CDR2 reads YYNGEE. CDR3 length: 14 residues. The CDR3 reads CASSARQPTGELFF. In nucleotides, the CDR3 is TGTGCCAGCAGCGCGCGACAGCCCACCGGGGAGCTGTTTTTT.

This sequence joins TRBV20-1 and TRBJ2-1; D may be TRBD1 (5 bases). This CDR3 is built from 13 residues. The germline CDR1 and CDR2 sequences are DFQATT and SNEGSKA (reference sequence). Trimming shortened V by 3 bases and J by 8 bases, and 14 bases separated the two germline ends. The CDR3: CSASRQGIYEQFF. The CDR3 nucleotides are TGCAGTGCTAGCCGCCAGGGTATATATGAGCAGTTCTTC.

This clonotype showed up just a few times. The J gene is TRBJ2-7, the V gene TRBV4-3, with 8 bases aligning to TRBD1. Germline V CDR1 and CDR2: LGHNA, YSLEER. This CDR3 is built from 14 residues. Trimming cost V 4 bases and J 4 bases; bases outside gene matches: 6. CDR3 in DNA: TGCGCCAGCAGCCCCCCTGGGACAGGTTACGAGCAGTACTTC. Translated: CASSPPGTGYEQYF.

The CDR3 is CSVDTRDHTNEQFF. The CDR3 DNA reads as TGCAGCGTTGATACGCGGGATCATACCAATGAGCAGTTCTTC. V usage is TRBV29-1 and J usage is TRBJ2-1, with D possibly being TRBD2 (6 bases). Germline loops: CDR1 SQVTM, CDR2 ANQGSEA. Trimming took 3 bases from V and 6 from J, leaving 15 bases between them. This CDR3 is built from 14 residues.

The J gene is TRBJ2-1, the V gene TRBV5-1; the D is unclear. The CDR3 contains 15 residues. The germline CDR1 and CDR2 sequences are SGHRS and YFSETQ. V shed 0 bases and J shed 6 bases, with 13 bases lying between them. The CDR3 sequence: CASSLEVRLVNEQFF. CDR3 in DNA: TGCGCCAGCAGCTTGGAAGTGCGGCTTGTCAATGAGCAGTTCTTC. The whole variable domain, filled in from reference TRBV5-1 and TRBJ2-1, reads KAGVTQTPRYLIKTRGQQVTLSCSPISGHRSVSWYQQTPGQGLQFLFEYFSETQRNKGNFPGRFSGRQFSNSRSEMNVSTLELGDSALYLCASSLEVRLVNEQFFGPGTRLTVL.

About this clonotype itself: Sequence at one end of the junction differs from germline and may be a read error. The chain combines TRBV6-5 with TRBJ1-2, with D possibly being TRBD1 (6 bases). CDR3 length: 14 amino acids. Germline CDR1 is MNHEY and CDR2 is SVGAGI. CDR3 DNA: TGTGCCAGCAGTTACACGGGGGGGCCGAATGGCTACACTTTC. Its protein product is CASSYTGGPNGYTF.

This chain connects TRBV7-2 to TRBJ1-5; 7 bases fit TRBD1. The CDR3 is 14 residues long. V was clipped by 6 bases and J by 5 bases; unmatched bases: 7. Germline lookup yields CDR1 SGHTA and CDR2 FQGNSA. The CDR3 spells CASSRGGYDQPQHF. The CDR3 DNA sequence: TGTGCCAGCAGTCGAGGGGGCTATGATCAGCCCCAGCATTTT.

This clonotype was seen a handful of times. This rearrangement joins TRBV20-1 to TRBJ1-4; D gene unclear. Trimming removed 6 bases from V and 7 bases from J, with 18 bases in between. Germline V gene data show CDR1 as DFQATT and CDR2 as SNEGSKA (reference sequence). The CDR3 covers 14 residues. The CDR3 region is CSARKGRGGEKLFF. The CDR3 nucleotides are TGCAGTGCGAGAAAAGGACGGGGTGGTGAAAAACTGTTTTTT.

This chain connects TRBV12-3 or TRBV12-4 to TRBJ2-7; D gene uncertain. CDR3 length: 12 amino acids. V shed 5 bases and J shed 7 bases, with 12 bases lying between them. In DNA, the CDR3 is TGTGCCAGCAGTAAGTCGCATTGGGAGCAGTACTTC. Protein product: CASSKSHWEQYF.